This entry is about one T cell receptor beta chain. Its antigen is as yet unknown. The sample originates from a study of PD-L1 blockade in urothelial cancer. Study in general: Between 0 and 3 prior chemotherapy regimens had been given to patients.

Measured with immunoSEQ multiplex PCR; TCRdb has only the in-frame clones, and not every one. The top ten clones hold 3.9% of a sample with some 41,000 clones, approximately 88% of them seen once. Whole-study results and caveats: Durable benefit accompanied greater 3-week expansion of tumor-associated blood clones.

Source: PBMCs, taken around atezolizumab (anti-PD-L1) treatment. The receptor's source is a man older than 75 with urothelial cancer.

CDR3 coding DNA: TGTGCCAGCAGTCTAACTAGCGGGAGATCTAATGAGCAGTTCTTC. This gives the protein CASSLTSGRSNEQFF. The rearrangement uses TRBV27 and TRBJ2-1, with TRBD2 identical over 11 bases. Germline trimming cut 5 bases from V and 7 bases from J; bases unmatched to any gene: 7. The CDR3 length is 15 residues. Germline V CDR1 and CDR2: MNHEY, SMNVEV (reference sequence).